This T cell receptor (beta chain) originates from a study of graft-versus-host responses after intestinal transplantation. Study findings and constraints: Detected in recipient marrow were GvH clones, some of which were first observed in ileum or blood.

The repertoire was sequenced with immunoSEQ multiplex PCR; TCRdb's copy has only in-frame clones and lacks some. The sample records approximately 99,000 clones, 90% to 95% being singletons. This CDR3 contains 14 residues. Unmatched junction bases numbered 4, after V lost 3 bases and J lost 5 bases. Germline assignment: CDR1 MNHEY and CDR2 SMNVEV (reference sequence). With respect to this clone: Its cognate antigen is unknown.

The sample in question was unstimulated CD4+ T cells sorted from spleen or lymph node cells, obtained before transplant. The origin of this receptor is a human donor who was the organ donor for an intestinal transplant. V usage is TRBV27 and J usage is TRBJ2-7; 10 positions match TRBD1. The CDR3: CASSFRQGANEQYF. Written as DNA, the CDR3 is TGTGCCAGCAGTTTCCGACAGGGGGCCAACGAGCAGTACTTC.